This T cell receptor beta chain originates from a study of blood T cell repertoires in COVID-19 (dated by TCRdb to the early 2020s). About the investigation overall: Samples from collaborators originated in the United States, Italy and Spain and spanned both the acute and convalescent phases of COVID-19. The prospective study material was composed of cDNA or gDNA derived from T cells, B-cell-depleted T cells, or PBMCs. Samples were obtained from the ongoing ImmuneRACE study (first 160 participants) and from 1,000 to 1,500 subjects provided by 6 global collaborators. Subjects who had been exposed to COVID-19, were actively infected with it, or had recovered from it provided the deeply sampled blood TCRbeta repertoires that made up the dataset. The sample metadata nearly always contained a de-identified subject ID, COVID-19 status, age in years and sex. The repertoires were released in a freely available public database intended as a resource for research on the immune response to SARS-CoV-2. Where available, HLA class I and class II types were taken from metadata supplied by the sample provider and were not determined by assay-based typing. Study-level results and caveats: How much clinical and demographic metadata was included differed by source and by participant, and the metadata was provided uncurated.

TCRbeta CDR3 regions were amplified from genomic DNA using the immunoSEQ Assay, a bias-controlled multiplex PCR. The paper's data handling went like this. Nucleated cell counts per sample were estimated from amplification of reference gene primers within the assay. To quantify the absolute abundance of each unique TCRbeta CDR3 rearrangement, sequence reads were collapsed and filtered. For each sample, productive Simpson clonality was calculated by taking the square root of Simpson's diversity index across productive rearrangements. TCRdb carries this immuneACCESS record with in-frame sequences only. Its versions omit some clonotypes, under half of them owing to an unresolved V gene in the studies checked, with the rest unexplained. V, J and clone size were drawn from that table, and D and trimming were deduced from the DNA. A total of hundreds of thousands of clones appear in this sample, 70% to 90% of them only once. The ten largest account for more than 1.5% of the sample.

Participants in the prospective study were aged roughly 18 to 89 years, lived in 24 United States geographic areas, and enrolled through a virtual design. In the prospective study, cohorts were assigned on the basis of participant-reported clinical history obtained from a screening survey and a study questionnaire. Recovered participants in ImmuneRACE Cohort 3 were defined as having two consecutive negative NP/OP PCR tests, clearance from a healthcare professional, or resolution of symptoms. Each participant in the prospective study had whole blood, serum and a nasopharyngeal or oropharyngeal swab collected by mobile phlebotomists. Prospective study participants could optionally give additional blood draws and questionnaires over a roughly 2-month period. Before DNA extraction, blood samples from the prospective study were shipped at room temperature or frozen. About this clone itself: What this receptor recognizes is not known. No base-level quality is on record; no much larger clone is a single base apart.

CDR1 and CDR2 (SNHLY, FYNNEI) derive from the germline V gene. Taken from cysteine to phenylalanine, the CDR3 has 12 residues. Only the CDR3 DNA stays, 36 bases, in frame from base 1. The junction shows trimming of 10 bases on V and 4 bases on J, and the gene matches do not reach 5 bases of it. The chain links TRBV2 with TRBJ2-5; 8 junctional bases match TRBD1. The material sequenced was PBMCs or T cells enriched from blood (not recorded which). The receptor's source is a man between 35 and 55 years old who had recovered from COVID-19. The nucleotide sequence is TGTGCCACCGACAGGGGTCTAGAGACCCAGTACTTC. This is translated as CATDRGLETQYF.